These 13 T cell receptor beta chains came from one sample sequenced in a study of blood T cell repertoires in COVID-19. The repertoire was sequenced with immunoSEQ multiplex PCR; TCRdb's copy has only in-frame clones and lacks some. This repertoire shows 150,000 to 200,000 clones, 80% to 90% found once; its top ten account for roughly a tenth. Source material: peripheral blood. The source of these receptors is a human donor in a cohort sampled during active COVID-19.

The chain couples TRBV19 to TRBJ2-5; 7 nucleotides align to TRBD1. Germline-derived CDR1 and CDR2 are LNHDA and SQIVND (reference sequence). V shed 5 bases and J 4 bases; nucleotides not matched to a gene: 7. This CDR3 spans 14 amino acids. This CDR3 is CASSATGERETQYF. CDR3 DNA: TGTGCCAGTAGTGCTACAGGGGAGCGAGAGACCCAGTACTTC.

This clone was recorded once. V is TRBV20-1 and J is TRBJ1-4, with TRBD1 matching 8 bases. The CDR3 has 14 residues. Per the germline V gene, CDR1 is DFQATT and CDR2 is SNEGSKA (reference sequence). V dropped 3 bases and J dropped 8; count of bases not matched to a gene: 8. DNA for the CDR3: TGCAGTGCTAGTTCAGGGGGCGCGGGGGAAAAACTGTTTTTT. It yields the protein CSASSGGAGEKLFF.

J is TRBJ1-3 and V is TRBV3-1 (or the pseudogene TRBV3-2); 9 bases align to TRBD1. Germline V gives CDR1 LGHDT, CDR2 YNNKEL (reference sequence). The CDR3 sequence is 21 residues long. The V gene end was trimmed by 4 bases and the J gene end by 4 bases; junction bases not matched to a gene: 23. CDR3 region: CASSPLREGQGHRVGGNTIYF. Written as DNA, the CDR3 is TGTGCCAGCAGCCCCCTTAGAGAGGGACAGGGACATCGAGTTGGCGGAAACACCATATATTTT.

The CDR3: CASSTPWGDEQFF. The CDR3 DNA reads TGTGCCAGCAGCACCCCCTGGGGCGATGAGCAGTTCTTC. The V gene is TRBV5-4, the J gene TRBJ2-1; possibly TRBD1 for D (5 bases). V lost 4 bases and J 8 bases, leaving 13 bases between the germline ends. This CDR3 has 13 amino acids. CDR1 is SGHNT and CDR2 is YYREEE in the germline V gene (reference sequence).

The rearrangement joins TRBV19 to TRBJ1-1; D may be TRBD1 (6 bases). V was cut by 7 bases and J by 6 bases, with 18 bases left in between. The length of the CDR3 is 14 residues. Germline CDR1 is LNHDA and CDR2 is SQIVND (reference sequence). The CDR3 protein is CASIRQQGMSEAFF. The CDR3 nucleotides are TGTGCCAGTATTCGACAACAGGGAATGTCTGAAGCTTTCTTT.

The CDR3 protein is CASSPDRTNSPLHF. DNA of the CDR3: TGTGCCAGCAGCCCAGACAGAACCAATTCACCCCTCCACTTT. The chain is built from TRBV11-2 and TRBJ1-6; D is perhaps TRBD1 (5 bases). Germline V gene lookup returns CDR1 SGHAT and CDR2 FQNNGV. This CDR3 is 14 amino acids long. V shed 5 bases and J shed 7 bases, with 12 bases lying between them.

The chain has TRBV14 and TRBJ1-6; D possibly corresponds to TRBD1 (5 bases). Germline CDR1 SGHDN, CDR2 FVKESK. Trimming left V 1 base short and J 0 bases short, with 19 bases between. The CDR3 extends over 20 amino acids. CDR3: CASSQGGQAGRSSYNSPLHF. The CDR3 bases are TGTGCCAGCAGCCAAGGAGGACAAGCTGGGCGAAGCTCCTATAATTCACCCCTCCACTTT.

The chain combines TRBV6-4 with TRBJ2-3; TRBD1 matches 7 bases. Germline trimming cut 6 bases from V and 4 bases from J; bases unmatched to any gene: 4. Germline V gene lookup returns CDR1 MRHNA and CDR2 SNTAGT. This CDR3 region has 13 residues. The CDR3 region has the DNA TGTGCCAGCAGCGTAGGGGGCGCAGATACGCAGTATTTT. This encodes CASSVGGADTQYF.

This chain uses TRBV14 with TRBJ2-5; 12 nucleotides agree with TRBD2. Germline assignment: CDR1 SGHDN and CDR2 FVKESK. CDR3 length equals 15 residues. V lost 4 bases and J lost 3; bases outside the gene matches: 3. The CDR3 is CASSPWTSGEETQYF. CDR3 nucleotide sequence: TGTGCCAGCAGCCCCTGGACTAGCGGGGAAGAGACCCAGTACTTC.

CDR3 nucleotide sequence: TGTGCCTGGAGCGATGGACAGATCAATCAGCCCCAGCATTTT. This translates into CAWSDGQINQPQHF. J is TRBJ1-5 and V is TRBV30, with D maybe TRBD1 (6 bases). The CDR3 is 14 residues long. V was trimmed by 3 bases and J by 3 bases, leaving 12 bases between them. Germline V lookup: CDR1 GTSNPN, CDR2 SVGIG (reference sequence). Filled out from reference TRBV30 and TRBJ1-5, the complete variable domain reads SQTIHQWPATLVQPVGSPLSLECTVEGTSNPNLYWYRQAAGRGLQLLFYSVGIGQISSEVPQNLSASRPQDRQFILSSKKLLLSDSGFYLCAWSDGQINQPQHFGDGTRLSIL.

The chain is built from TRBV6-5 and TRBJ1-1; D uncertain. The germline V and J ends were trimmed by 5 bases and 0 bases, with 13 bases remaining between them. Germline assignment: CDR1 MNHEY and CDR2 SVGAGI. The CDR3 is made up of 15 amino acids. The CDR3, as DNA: TGTGCCAGCAGTCCCCCCTGGAGGATGAACACTGAAGCTTTCTTT. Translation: CASSPPWRMNTEAFF.

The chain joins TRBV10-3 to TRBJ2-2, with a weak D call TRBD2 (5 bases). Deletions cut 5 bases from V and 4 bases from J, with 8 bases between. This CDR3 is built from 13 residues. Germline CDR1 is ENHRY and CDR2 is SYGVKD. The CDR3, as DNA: TGTGCCATCAGTAGCGGAAGCACCGGGGAGCTGTTTTTT. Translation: CAISSGSTGELFF.

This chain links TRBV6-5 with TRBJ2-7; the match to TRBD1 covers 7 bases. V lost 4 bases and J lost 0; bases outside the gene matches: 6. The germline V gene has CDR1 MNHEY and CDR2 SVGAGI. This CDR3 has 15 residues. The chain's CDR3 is CASSLEGAFSYEQYF. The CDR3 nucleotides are TGTGCCAGCAGTTTAGAGGGGGCATTCTCCTACGAGCAGTACTTC.